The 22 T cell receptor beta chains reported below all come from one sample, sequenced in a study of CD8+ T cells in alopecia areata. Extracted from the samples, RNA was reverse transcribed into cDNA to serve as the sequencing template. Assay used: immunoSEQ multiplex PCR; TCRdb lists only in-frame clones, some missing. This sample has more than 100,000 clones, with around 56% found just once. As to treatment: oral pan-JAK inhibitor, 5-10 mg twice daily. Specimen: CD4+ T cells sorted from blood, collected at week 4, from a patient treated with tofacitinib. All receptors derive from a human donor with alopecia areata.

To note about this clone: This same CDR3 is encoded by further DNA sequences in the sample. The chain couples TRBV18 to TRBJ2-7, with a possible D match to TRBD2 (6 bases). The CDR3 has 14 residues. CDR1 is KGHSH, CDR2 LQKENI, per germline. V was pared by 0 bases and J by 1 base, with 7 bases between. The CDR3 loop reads CASSPPGGSYEQYF. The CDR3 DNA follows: TGTGCCAGCTCACCACCGGGAGGATCCTACGAGCAGTACTTC.

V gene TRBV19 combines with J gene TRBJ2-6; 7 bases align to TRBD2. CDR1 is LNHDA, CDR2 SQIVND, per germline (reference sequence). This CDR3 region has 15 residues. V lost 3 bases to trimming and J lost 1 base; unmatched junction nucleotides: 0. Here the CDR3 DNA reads TGTGCCAGTAGTATGGGAGGGTCTGGGGCCAACGTCCTGACTTTC. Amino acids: CASSMGGSGANVLTF.

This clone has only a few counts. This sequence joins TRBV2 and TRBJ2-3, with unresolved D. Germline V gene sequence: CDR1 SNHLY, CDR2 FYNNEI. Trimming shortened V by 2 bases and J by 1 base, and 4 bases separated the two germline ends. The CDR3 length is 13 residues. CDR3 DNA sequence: TGTGCCAGCAGTGAACGGGGCACAGATACGCAGTATTTT. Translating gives CASSERGTDTQYF.

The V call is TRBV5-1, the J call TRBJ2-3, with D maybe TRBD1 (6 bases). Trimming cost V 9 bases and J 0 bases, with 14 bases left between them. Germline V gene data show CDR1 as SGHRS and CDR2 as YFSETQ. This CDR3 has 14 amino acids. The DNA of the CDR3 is TGCGCCACGCGGACAGACCCTAGCACAGATACGCAGTATTTT. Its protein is CATRTDPSTDTQYF.

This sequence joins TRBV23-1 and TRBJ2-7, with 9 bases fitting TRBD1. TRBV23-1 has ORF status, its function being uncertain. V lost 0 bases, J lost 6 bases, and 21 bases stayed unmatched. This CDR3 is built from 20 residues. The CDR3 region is CASSQSMGEGWGQGTREQYF. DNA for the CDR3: TGCGCCAGCAGTCAATCGATGGGAGAAGGGTGGGGACAGGGTACTCGCGAGCAGTACTTC.

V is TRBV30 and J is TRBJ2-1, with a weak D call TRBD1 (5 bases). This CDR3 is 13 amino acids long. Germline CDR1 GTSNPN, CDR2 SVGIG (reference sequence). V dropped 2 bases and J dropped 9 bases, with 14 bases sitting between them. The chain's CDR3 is CAWSRGDLVEQFF. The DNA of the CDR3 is TGTGCCTGGAGTAGGGGCGATTTGGTTGAGCAGTTCTTC.

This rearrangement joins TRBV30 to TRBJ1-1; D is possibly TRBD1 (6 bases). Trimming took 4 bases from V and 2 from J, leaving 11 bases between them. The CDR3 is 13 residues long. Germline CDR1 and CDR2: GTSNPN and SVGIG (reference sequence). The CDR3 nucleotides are TGTGCCTGGACTACAGGGTTTAACACTGAAGCTTTCTTT. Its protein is CAWTTGFNTEAFF.

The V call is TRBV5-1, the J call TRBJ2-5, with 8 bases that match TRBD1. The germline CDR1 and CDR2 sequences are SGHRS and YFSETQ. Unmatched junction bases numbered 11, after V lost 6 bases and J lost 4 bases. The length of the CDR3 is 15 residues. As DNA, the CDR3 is TGCGCCAGCACCGGGGGCGCAGGGGGCGCAGAGACCCAGTACTTC. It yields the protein CASTGGAGGAETQYF.

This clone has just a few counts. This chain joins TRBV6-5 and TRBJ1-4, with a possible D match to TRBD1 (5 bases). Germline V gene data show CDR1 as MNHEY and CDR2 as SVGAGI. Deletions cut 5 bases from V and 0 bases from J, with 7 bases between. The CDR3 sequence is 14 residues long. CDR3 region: CASSRTTTNEKLFF. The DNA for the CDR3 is TGTGCCAGCAGTCGGACAACAACTAATGAAAAACTGTTTTTT.

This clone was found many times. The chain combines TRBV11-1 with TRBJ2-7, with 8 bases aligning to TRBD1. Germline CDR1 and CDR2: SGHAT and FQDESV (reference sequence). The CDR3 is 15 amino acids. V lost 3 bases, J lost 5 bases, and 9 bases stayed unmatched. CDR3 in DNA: TGTGCCAGCAGCTTTAGTCCGGACAGGGTCGACGAGCAGTACTTC. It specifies CASSFSPDRVDEQYF.

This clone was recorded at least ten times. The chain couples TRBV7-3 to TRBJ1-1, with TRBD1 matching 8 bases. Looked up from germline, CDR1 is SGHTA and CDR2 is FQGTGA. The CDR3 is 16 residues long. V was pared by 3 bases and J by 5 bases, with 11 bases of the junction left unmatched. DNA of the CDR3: TGTGCCAGCAGCTTGCAGGGGGCGCAAATGGGGACTGAAGCTTTCTTT. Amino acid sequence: CASSLQGAQMGTEAFF.

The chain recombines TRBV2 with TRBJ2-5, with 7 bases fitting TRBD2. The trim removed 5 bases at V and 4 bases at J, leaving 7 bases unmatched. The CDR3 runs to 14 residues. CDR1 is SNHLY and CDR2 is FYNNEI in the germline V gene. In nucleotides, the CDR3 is TGTGCCAGCAGTCCAGGACTAGAAGGAGAGACCCAGTACTTC. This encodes CASSPGLEGETQYF.

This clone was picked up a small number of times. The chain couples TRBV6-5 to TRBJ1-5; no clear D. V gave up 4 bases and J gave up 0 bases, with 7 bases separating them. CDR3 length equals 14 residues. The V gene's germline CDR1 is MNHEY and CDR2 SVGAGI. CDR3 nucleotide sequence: TGTGCCAGCAGTTCATCGGATAGCAATCAGCCCCAGCATTTT. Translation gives CASSSSDSNQPQHF.

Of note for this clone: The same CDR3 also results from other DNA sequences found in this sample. The CDR3 sequence: CAWSVHYGYTF. The CDR3 DNA is TGTGCCTGGAGTGTACATTATGGCTACACCTTC. The chain employs TRBV30 and TRBJ1-2, with D hard to call. Germline V CDR1 and CDR2: GTSNPN, SVGIG (reference sequence). There are 11 residues in the CDR3. Trimming left V 0 bases short and J 5 bases short, with 4 bases between.

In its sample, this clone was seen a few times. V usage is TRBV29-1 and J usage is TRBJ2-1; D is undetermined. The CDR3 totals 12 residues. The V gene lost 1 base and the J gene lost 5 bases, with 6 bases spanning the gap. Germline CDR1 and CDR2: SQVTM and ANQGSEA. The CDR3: CSVEGGNNEQFF. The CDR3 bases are TGCAGCGTTGAAGGCGGAAACAATGAGCAGTTCTTC.

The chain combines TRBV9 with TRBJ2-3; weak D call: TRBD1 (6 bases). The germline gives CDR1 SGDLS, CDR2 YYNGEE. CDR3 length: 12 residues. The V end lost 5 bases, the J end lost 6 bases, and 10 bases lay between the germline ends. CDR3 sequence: CASSLTGDTQYF. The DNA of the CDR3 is TGTGCCAGCAGTTTAACAGGGGATACGCAGTATTTT.

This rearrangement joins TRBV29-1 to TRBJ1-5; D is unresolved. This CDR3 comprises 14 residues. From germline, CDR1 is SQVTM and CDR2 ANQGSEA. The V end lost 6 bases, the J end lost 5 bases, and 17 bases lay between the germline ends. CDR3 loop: CSVLATGGDQPQHF. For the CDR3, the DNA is TGCAGCGTCCTAGCCACGGGAGGCGATCAGCCCCAGCATTTT.

The CDR3 loop is CASRGGELFF. CDR3 DNA: TGCGCCAGCAGGGGCGGGGAGCTGTTTTTT. The chain carries TRBV5-1 and TRBJ2-2, with D uncertain. CDR3 length: 10 residues. V was cut by 5 bases and J by 7 bases, with 3 bases left in between. Germline loops: CDR1 SGHRS, CDR2 YFSETQ.

CDR3 coding DNA: TGTGCCAGCAGCCCGACCACCGGGACGCAAGAGACCCAGTACTTC. It yields the protein CASSPTTGTQETQYF. The chain couples TRBV11-2 to TRBJ2-5, with D perhaps given as TRBD1 or TRBD2 (5 bases each). The CDR3 consists of 15 residues. Trimming removed 5 bases at V and 2 bases at J, with 15 bases between. CDR1 SGHAT and CDR2 FQNNGV come from the germline V gene.

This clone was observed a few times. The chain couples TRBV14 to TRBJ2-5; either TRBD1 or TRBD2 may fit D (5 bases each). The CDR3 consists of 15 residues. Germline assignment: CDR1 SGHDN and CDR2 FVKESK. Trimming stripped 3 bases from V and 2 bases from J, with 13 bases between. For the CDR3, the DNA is TGTGCCAGCAGCCAGGACATGGGACGACAAGAGACCCAGTACTTC. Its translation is CASSQDMGRQETQYF.

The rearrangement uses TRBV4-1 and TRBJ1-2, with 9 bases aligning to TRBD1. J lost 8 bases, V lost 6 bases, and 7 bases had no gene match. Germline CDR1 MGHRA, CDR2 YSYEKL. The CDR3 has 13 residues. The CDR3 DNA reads TGCGCCAGCAGACGTGGACAGGGGACCGGCTACACCTTC. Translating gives CASRRGQGTGYTF.

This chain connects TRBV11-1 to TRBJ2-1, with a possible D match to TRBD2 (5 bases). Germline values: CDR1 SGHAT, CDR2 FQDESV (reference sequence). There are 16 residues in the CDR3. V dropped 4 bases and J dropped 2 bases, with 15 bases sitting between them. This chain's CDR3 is CASSSTNRGTYNEQFF. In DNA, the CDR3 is TGTGCCAGCAGCTCTACCAACCGGGGTACCTACAATGAGCAGTTCTTC. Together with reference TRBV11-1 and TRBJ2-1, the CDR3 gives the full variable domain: EAEVAQSPRYKITEKSQAVAFWCDPISGHATLYWYRQILGQGPELLVQFQDESVVDDSQLPKDRFSAERLKGVDSTLKIQPAELGDSAMYLCASSSTNRGTYNEQFFGPGTRLTVL.